The T cell receptor beta chain under discussion was sequenced for a study of PD-1 blockade in classical Hodgkin lymphoma. The wider study: Intravenous infusions of nivolumab 3 mg/kg reached patients every 2 weeks.

V lost 5 bases and J lost 1; bases outside the gene matches: 4. CDR1 MNHNS and CDR2 SASEGT come from the germline V gene. The CDR3 is 14 amino acids. Using immunoSEQ multiplex PCR, the repertoire was profiled, and TCRdb retains in-frame clones only, with some absent. Of 15,000 to 20,000 clones listed, roughly 83% are singletons. Comment on this clone: The antigen remains unidentified.

Every patient had relapsed following autologous stem cell transplantation, and cohorts differed in brentuximab vedotin exposure. Patients' outcomes at their best amounted to complete response, partial response or progressive disease. Findings and caveats of the study: Those achieving complete response showed baseline diversity like newly diagnosed patients. Newly diagnosed patients reportedly trailed healthy donors in baseline TCR diversity.

The J gene is TRBJ1-2, the V gene TRBV6-1, with TRBD1 matching over 7 bases. This sequence was found in a human donor with classical Hodgkin lymphoma. Source: peripheral blood mononuclear cells (PBMCs), taken before the second cycle of nivolumab. The CDR3 coding sequence is TGTGCCAGCAGTTCGACAGGGAGTAACTATGGCTACACCTTC. Its translation is CASSSTGSNYGYTF.